This TCR beta chain was sequenced in a study of tumor-infiltrating lymphocytes in primary liver carcinoma. Regarding the study as a whole: A significantly higher top-250-clone fraction was found in tumors than in blood (p = 0.039).

The authors made TCR beta cDNA from around 500 ng total RNA with a constant-region primer. Employing slightly modified ARM-PCR, three nested multiplex PCR rounds were run, and these gave rise to the TCR beta libraries. For about 11 cycles apiece, the opening two PCR rounds ran with TRBV1-TRBV30 forward primers and a C-beta reverse primer. TCRdb independently ran MiXCR on the multiplex PCR reads; one entry per CDR3 protein. The sample contains fewer than 400,000 distinct CDR3 sequences, about 62% of which appear only once. Both blood RNA, taken from unsorted whole blood, and germline DNA were extracted. CDR3 length equals 15 residues. The germline gives CDR1 GTSNPN, CDR2 SVGIG (reference sequence). The ends were cut back, 2 bases at V and 3 bases at J, with 17 bases in the middle. A note on this clonotype: The antigen remains unidentified. Being one base from a much bigger clone, this may be a read error.

The source of this sequence is a man aged 35 to 55 with primary liver carcinoma and hepatitis B virus infection. The material sequenced was peripheral blood. The J gene is TRBJ2-7, the V gene TRBV30; either TRBD1 or TRBD2 may fit D (6 bases each). CDR3 sequence reads: CAWSSGASLYYEQYF. DNA for the CDR3: TGTGCCTGGAGTTCGGGGGCCAGCCTCTACTACGAGCAGTACTTC.